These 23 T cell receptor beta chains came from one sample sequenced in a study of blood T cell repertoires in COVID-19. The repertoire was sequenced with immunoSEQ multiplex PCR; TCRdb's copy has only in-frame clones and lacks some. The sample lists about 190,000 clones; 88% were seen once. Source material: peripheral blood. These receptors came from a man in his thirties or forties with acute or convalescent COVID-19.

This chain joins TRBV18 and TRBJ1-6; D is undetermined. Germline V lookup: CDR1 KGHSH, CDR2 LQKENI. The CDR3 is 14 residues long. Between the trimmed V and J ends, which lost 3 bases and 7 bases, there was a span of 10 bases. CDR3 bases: TGTGCCAGCTCACCTGAACTGCAAAATTCACCCCTCCACTTT. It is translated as CASSPELQNSPLHF.

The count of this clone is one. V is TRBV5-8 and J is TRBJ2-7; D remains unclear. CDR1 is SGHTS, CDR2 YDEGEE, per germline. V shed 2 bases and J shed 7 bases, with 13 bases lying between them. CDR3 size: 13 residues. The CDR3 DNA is TGTGCCAGCAGCTTCAGTAACGTGGCAGAGCAGTACTTC. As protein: CASSFSNVAEQYF.

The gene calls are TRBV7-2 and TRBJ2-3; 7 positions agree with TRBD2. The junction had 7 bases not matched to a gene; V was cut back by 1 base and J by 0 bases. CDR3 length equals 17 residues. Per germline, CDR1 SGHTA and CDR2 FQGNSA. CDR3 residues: CASSLDFSGLSTDTQYF. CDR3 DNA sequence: TGTGCCAGCAGCTTAGATTTTAGCGGGCTTAGCACAGATACGCAGTATTTT.

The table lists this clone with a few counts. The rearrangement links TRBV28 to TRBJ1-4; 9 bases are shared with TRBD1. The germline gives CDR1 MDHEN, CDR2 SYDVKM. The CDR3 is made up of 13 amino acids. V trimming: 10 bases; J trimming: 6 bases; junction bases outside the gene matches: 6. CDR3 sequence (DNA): TGTGCCACCGCCTGGACAGGGGATGAAAAACTGTTTTTT. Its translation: CATAWTGDEKLFF.

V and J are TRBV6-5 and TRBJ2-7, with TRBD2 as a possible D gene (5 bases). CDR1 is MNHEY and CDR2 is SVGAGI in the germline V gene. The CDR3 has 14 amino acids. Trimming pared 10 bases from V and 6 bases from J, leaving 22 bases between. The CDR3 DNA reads TGTGCCACCAAACGAGGGTCTCTGCCTGCCGAGCAGTACTTC. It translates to CATKRGSLPAEQYF.

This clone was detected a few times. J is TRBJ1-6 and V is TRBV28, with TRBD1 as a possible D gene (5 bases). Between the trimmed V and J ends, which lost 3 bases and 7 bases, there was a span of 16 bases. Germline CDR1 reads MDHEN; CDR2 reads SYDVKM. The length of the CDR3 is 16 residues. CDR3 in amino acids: CASSFRIREENSPLHF. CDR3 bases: TGTGCCAGCAGTTTCCGCATCAGGGAGGAGAATTCACCCCTCCACTTT.

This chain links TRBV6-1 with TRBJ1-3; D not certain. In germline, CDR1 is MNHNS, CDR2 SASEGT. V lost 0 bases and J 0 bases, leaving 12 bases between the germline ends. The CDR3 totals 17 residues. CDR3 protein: CASSEALSPISGNTIYF. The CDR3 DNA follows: TGTGCCAGCAGTGAAGCCTTGAGCCCAATCTCTGGAAACACCATATATTTT.

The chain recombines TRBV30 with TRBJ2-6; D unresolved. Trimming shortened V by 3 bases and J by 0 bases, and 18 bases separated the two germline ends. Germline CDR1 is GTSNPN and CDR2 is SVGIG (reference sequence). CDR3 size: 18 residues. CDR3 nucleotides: TGTGCCTGGAGGGATGGTCGCTGGGCCTACTCTGGGGCCAACGTCCTGACTTTC. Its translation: CAWRDGRWAYSGANVLTF.

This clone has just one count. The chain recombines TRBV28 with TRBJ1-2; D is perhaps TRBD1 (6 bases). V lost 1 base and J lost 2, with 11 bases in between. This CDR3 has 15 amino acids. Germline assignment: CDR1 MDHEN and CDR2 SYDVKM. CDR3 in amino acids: CASSLLRQGNYGYTF. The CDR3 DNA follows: TGTGCCAGCAGTTTATTGCGGCAGGGGAACTATGGCTACACCTTC.

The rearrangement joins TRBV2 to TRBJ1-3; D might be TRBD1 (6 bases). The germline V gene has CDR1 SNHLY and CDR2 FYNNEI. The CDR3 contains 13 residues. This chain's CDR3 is CASLQGIGNTIYF. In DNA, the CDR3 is TGTGCTTCTCTCCAGGGGATTGGAAACACCATATATTTT.

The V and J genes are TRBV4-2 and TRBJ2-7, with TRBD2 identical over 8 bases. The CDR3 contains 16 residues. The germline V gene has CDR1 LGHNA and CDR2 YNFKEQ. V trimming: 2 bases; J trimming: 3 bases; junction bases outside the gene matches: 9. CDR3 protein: CASSQRGLAGSYEQYF. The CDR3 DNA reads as TGTGCCAGCAGCCAAAGGGGCCTAGCGGGTAGCTACGAGCAGTACTTC.

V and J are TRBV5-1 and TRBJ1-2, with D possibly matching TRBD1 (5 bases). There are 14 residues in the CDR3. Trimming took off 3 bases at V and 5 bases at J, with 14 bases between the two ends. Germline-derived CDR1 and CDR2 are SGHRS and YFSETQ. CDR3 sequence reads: CASSYTGGDYGYTF. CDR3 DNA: TGCGCCAGCAGCTACACAGGTGGGGATTATGGCTACACCTTC.

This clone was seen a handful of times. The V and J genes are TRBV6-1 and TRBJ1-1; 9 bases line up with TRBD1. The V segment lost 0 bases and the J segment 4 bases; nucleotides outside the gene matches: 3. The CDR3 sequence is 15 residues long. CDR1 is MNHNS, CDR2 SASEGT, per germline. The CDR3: CASSEAPTGGTEAFF. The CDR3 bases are TGTGCCAGCAGTGAAGCGCCGACAGGGGGCACTGAAGCTTTCTTT.

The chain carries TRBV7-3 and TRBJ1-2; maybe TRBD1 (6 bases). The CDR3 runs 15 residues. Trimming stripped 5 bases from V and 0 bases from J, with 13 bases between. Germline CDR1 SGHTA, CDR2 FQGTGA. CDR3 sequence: CASSPWTESNYGYTF. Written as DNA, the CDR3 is TGTGCCAGCAGCCCCTGGACAGAGTCTAACTATGGCTACACCTTC. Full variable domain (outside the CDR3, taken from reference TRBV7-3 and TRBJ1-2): GAGVSQTPSNKVTEKGKYVELRCDPISGHTALYWYRQSLGQGPEFLIYFQGTGAADDSGLPNDRFFAVRPEGSVSTLKIQRTERGDSAVYLCASSPWTESNYGYTFGSGTRLTVV.

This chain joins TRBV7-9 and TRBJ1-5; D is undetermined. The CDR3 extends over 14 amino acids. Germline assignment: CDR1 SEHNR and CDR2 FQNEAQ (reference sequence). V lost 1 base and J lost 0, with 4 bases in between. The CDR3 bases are TGTGCCAGCAGCTTAGGGGCTAGCAATCAGCCCCAGCATTTT. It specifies CASSLGASNQPQHF.

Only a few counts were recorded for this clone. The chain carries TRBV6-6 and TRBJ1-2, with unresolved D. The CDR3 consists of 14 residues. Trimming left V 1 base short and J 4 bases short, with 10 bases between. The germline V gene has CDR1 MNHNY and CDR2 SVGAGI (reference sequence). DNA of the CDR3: TGTGCCAGCAGTTACTACAGACCGTCCTATGGCTACACCTTC. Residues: CASSYYRPSYGYTF.

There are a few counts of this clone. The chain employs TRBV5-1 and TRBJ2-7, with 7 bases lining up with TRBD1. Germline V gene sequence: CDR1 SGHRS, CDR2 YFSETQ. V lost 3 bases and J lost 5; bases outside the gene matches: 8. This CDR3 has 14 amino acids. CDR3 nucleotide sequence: TGCGCCAGCAGCTCGCTAAGACAGGGCCACGAGCAGTACTTC. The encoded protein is CASSSLRQGHEQYF.

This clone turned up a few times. CDR3: CAREEGQGGNSPLHF. The CDR3 DNA reads as TGTGCCAGGGAGGAGGGACAGGGAGGAAATTCACCCCTCCACTTT. This chain joins TRBV30 and TRBJ1-6; 9 bases agree with TRBD1. The CDR3 is 15 residues long. V gave up 8 bases and J gave up 7 bases; unmatched junction bases: 12. The germline V gene has CDR1 GTSNPN and CDR2 SVGIG (reference sequence). The variable domain in full, with the rest retrieved from reference TRBV30 and TRBJ1-6, is SQTIHQWPATLVQPVGSPLSLECTVEGTSNPNLYWYRQAAGRGLQLLFYSVGIGQISSEVPQNLSASRPQDRQFILSSKKLLLSDSGFYLCAREEGQGGNSPLHFGNGTRLTVT.

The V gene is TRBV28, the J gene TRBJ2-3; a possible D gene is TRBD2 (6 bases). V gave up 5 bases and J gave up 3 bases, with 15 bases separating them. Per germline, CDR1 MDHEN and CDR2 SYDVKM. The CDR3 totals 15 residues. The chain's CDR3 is CASSPIAEGTDTQYF. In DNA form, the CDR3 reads TGTGCCAGCAGTCCGATCGCGGAGGGTACAGATACGCAGTATTTT.

The chain's CDR3 is CASSEIGSGYEQYF. The CDR3 coding sequence is TGTGCCAGCAGTGAAATAGGTTCGGGGTACGAGCAGTACTTC. This chain uses TRBV6-1 with TRBJ2-7, with a possible D match to TRBD2 (5 bases). Trimming stripped 2 bases from V and 4 bases from J, with 12 bases between. There are 14 residues in the CDR3. The germline gives CDR1 MNHNS, CDR2 SASEGT.

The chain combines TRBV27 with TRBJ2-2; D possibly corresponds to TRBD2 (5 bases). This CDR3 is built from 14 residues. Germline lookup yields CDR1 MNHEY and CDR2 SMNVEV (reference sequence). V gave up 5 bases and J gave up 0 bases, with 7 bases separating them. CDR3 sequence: CASSGLTNTGELFF. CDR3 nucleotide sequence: TGTGCCAGCAGTGGACTTACGAACACCGGGGAGCTGTTTTTT.

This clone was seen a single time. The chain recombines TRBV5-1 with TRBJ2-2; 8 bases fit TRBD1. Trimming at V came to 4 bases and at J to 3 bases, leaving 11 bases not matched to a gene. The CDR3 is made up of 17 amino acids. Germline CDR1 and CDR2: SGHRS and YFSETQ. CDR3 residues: CASSIYQGARYTGELFF. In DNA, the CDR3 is TGCGCCAGCAGCATATATCAGGGGGCGCGGTACACCGGGGAGCTGTTTTTT.

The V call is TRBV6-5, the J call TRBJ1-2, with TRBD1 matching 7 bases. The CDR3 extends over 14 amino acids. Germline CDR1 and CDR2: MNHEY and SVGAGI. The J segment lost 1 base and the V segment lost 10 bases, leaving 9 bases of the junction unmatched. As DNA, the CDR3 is TGTGCCACCCGGGCGACAGGGATTAACTATGGCTACACCTTC. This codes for CATRATGINYGYTF.